Sequencing of this TCR beta chain was carried out in a study of OX40 agonist ivuxolimab in advanced cancers. Overall study context: Patients assigned to dose escalation were diagnosed with hepatocellular carcinoma, melanoma, renal cell or head and neck cancer.

Individuals having autoimmune disease history or systemic immunosuppression were not enrolled. Blood sampling was done at baseline, cycle 4 day 1, and cycle 7 day 1. The CDR3 is 14 residues long. Trimming pared 5 bases from V and 0 bases from J, leaving 11 bases between. Germline CDR1 is SGHDT and CDR2 is YYEEEE. Clones were read by immunoSEQ multiplex PCR, and TCRdb kept only the in-frame ones, dropping some. The sample lists about 50,000 clones; approximately 91% were seen once. Findings and caveats of the study: Both blood CD4+ and CD8+ T cells showed clonal growth by week 6 at 0.1 to 3.0 mg/kg.

As concerns this clone: No antigen is known for it.

The V call is TRBV5-6, the J call TRBJ1-1; D not resolved. This receptor was taken from an adult with an advanced solid tumor such as melanoma, head and neck, liver or kidney cancer. The sample in question was CD4+ or CD8+ T cells sorted from blood, obtained in a trial of the OX40 agonist ivuxolimab. The CDR3 is CASRERFMNTEAFF. The CDR3 nucleotides are TGTGCCAGCAGGGAAAGATTCATGAACACTGAAGCTTTCTTT.